This T cell receptor (beta chain) was recovered during a study of shared clonotypes between healthy human individuals. Study-level results: Sampling covered nothing but blood. Tissue TCR repertoires likely differ from those found in blood. Memory subsets generally showed lower estimated richness than naive subsets.

This CDR3 is built from 15 residues. V gave up 1 base and J gave up 6 bases, with 16 bases separating them. Germline V CDR1 and CDR2: MDHEN, SYDVKM. For every subset, genomic DNA was evenly distributed across several immunoSEQ plates. Produced via immunoSEQ multiplex PCR; TCRdb's table is partial and in-frame only. Here the sample spans around 1.4 million clones, roughly 98.5% being singletons. Note on this clone: No antigen is known for it.

A CD45RA-negative memory subset and a CD45RA+ naive subset were separated from the CD4+ cells. The rearrangement links TRBV28 to TRBJ2-7; D assignment may be TRBD1 or TRBD2 (6 bases each). What was sequenced was naive CD4+ T cells sorted from blood. The sample's subset: CD45RA+ positively selected. The TCR originated in a man aged 25-45 years in good health. CDR3 coding DNA: TGTGCCAGCAGTTTATCCCGGGGGCCACCCTCCGAGCAGTACTTC. The encoded protein is CASSLSRGPPSEQYF.